These T cell receptor beta chains were read from a single sample in a study of identical twins. TCRdb passed the 5' RACE reads through MiXCR, listing each CDR3 protein once. The table lists roughly 1,500,000 distinct CDR3 sequences, about 31% of them singletons. The source material was cord blood. These receptors came from a newborn girl in good health. Each CDR3 is given with its conserved first and last residue. Fields, in order: CDR3 DNA, CDR3 protein, J gene, D gene, clone size, V gene. A D gene is named only where the DNA matches it firmly. Expanded clones get a size class; other rows say once, few or many, or leave the size out.

TGTGCCAGCAGCCAAGAACACAGGGGATACGAGCAGTACTTC CASSQEHRGYEQYF TRBJ2-7 TRBD1 many TRBV4-2
TGTGCCACCAGTGGACCGGGACAGGGATCATCTCCTCGAAATGAGCAGTACTTC CATSGPGQGSSPRNEQYF TRBJ2-5 TRBD1 - TRBV24-1
TGCAGTGCTAGGAGGGGAGTAGTCACAGATACGCAGTATTTT CSARRGVVTDTQYF TRBJ2-3 - - TRBV20-1
TGTGCCAGCAGTAGCGGGCGGGAGACAGATACGCAGTATTTT CASSSGRETDTQYF TRBJ2-3 TRBD2 few TRBV27
TGTGCCAGCAGTTTCTCGACAGGGGATTTATACGGGCAGTACTTC CASSFSTGDLYGQYF TRBJ2-4 TRBD1 - TRBV28
TGTGCCAGCAGTCTGCAAATTTACACAGATACGCAGTATTTT CASSLQIYTDTQYF TRBJ2-3 - - TRBV5-8
TGTGCCAGCAAGGATGAGGAACTAGCGGACTTCAATGAGCAGTTCTTC CASKDEELADFNEQFF TRBJ2-1 - few TRBV21-1
TGCAGCGTTGAAGGCGTCTCCTACGAGCAGTACTTC CSVEGVSYEQYF TRBJ2-7 - many TRBV29-1
TGTGCCAGCACCAGAGGGGGCACCCTACGCGACAATGAGCAGTTCTTC CASTRGGTLRDNEQFF TRBJ2-1 TRBD1 - TRBV9
TGTGCCAGCACCAGGGTAGCGAACACCGGGGAGCTGTTTTTT CASTRVANTGELFF TRBJ2-2 - few TRBV7-2
TGTGCCAGCAGCTCACAGGGGATAGGGGAGACCCAGTACTTC CASSSQGIGETQYF TRBJ2-5 TRBD1 - TRBV7-2
TGCAGCGTAGCAGACAGGGGGTTCTCCTACGAGCAGTACTTC CSVADRGFSYEQYF TRBJ2-7 TRBD1 - TRBV29-1
TGTGCCAGCAGGGAACGCAGCCAGCGTAATGAAAAACTGTTTTTT CASRERSQRNEKLFF TRBJ1-4 - - TRBV2
TGTGCCACCAGTGATGCGGCCTACAATGAGCAGTTCTTC CATSDAAYNEQFF TRBJ2-1 - - TRBV24-1
TGTGCCAGCAGCTTAGGGGGCAGTTTAAAGGGTGAGCAGTTCTTC CASSLGGSLKGEQFF TRBJ2-1 - - TRBV7-8
TGTGCCAGCAGCTTAGGTATCCGGGGGGAATCCTACGAGCAGTACTTC CASSLGIRGESYEQYF TRBJ2-7 TRBD2 few TRBV7-2
TGTGCCATCAGTGAGGGACACTCCTACGAGCAGTACTTC CAISEGHSYEQYF TRBJ2-7 - - TRBV10-3
TGTGCCAGCACCTCTCCTCGGGACCCGACCTACGAGCAGTACTTC CASTSPRDPTYEQYF TRBJ2-7 - - TRBV28
TGCGCCAGCAGCTTGTTCGGGGCTTACTATGGCTACACCTTC CASSLFGAYYGYTF TRBJ1-2 - few TRBV5-1
TGTGCCAGCAGTTTTAGGCCACTCCTCCGGGACAGGACGAAAAACATTCAGTACTTC CASSFRPLLRDRTKNIQYF TRBJ2-4 TRBD1 - TRBV12-3/TRBV12-4
TGCAATGCTAGCGCCCTTGGGGCCGGAAGGAGCACTGAAGCTTTCTTT CNASALGAGRSTEAFF TRBJ1-1 - - TRBV20-1
TGTGCCAGTAGTCGTACCCCGGGACTAGCGGTCTACGAGCAGTACTTC CASSRTPGLAVYEQYF TRBJ2-7 TRBD2 few TRBV19
TGTGCCTGGATCCCCCAGGTGAGGAATGGCTACACCTTC CAWIPQVRNGYTF TRBJ1-2 - few TRBV30
TGTGCCAGCAGTCCACTAGCGTTGAGGTACAATGAGCAGTTCTTC CASSPLALRYNEQFF TRBJ2-1 TRBD2 - TRBV5-6